The source of this T cell receptor (beta chain) is a study of CD8+ T cells in alopecia areata. The CDR3 extends over 13 amino acids. Trimming removed 4 bases at V and 5 bases at J, with 12 bases between. Per the germline V gene, CDR1 is SNHLY and CDR2 is FYNNEI. Stated treatment: oral pan-JAK inhibitor, 5-10 mg twice daily. After isolation, RNA underwent reverse transcription to generate cDNA as the sequencing template. Using immunoSEQ multiplex PCR, the repertoire was profiled, and TCRdb retains in-frame clones only, with some absent. The sample contains 80,000 to 100,000 clones, around 44% of which appear only once.

The clonotype comes from a human donor with alopecia areata. The starting material was CD8+ T cells sorted from blood, obtained at week 24, from a patient treated with tofacitinib. The V and J genes are TRBV2 and TRBJ2-7; tentatively, D is TRBD1 (6 bases). The CDR3 region is CASSGLNRDEQYF. The CDR3 nucleotides read TGTGCCAGCAGTGGTCTGAACAGGGACGAGCAGTACTTC.